A selection of T cell receptor beta chains follows, all from one sample in a study of blood T cells in healthy people across ages. MiXCR, run by TCRdb on the 5' RACE reads, gives a single entry per CDR3 protein. Altogether about 1.6 million distinct CDR3 sequences are present, about 31% being singletons, with the ten largest covering roughly 12%. Sample: blood. Source of these receptors: a woman aged 25-40 years in good health. CDR3s include the opening cysteine and the closing phenylalanine or tryptophan. The D gene is left open where the match is weak. Clone size is not always given. Where it is, it says once, few, many or a class for expanded clones.

V gene	J gene	CDR3 length	D gene	clone size	CDR3 DNA	CDR3 protein
TRBV25-1	TRBJ2-7	15	TRBD2	few	TGTGCCAGCAGTCCCACCGCGGGAGGACTTTGGGAGCAGTACTTC	CASSPTAGGLWEQYF
TRBV7-3	TRBJ2-7	15	NA	many	TGTGCCAGCAGCTTAACTCATGACTATCTCTACGAGCAGTACTTC	CASSLTHDYLYEQYF
TRBV27	TRBJ1-1	17	TRBD1	NA	TGTGCCAGCAGTTTATCCCCTACAGGGGGCGTTATGGTTGAAGCTTTCTTT	CASSLSPTGGVMVEAFF
TRBV27	TRBJ2-5	14	NA	few	TGTGCCAGCAGCCGCAGGCGGACAGAAGAGACCCAGTACTTC	CASSRRRTEETQYF
TRBV20-1	TRBJ2-2	18	NA	NA	TGCAGTGCTAGAGGGCCTATGCGGGCCAATCCAAACACCGGGGAGCTGTTTTTT	CSARGPMRANPNTGELFF
TRBV9	TRBJ2-7	15	NA	few	TGTGCCAGCAGCGTAGAGGCCCTCCCATCCTACGAGCAGTACTTC	CASSVEALPSYEQYF
TRBV5-6	TRBJ2-3	17	TRBD2	NA	TGTGCCAGCAGCCGCGGACTAGCGGGAGATACCACAGATACGCAGTATTTT	CASSRGLAGDTTDTQYF
TRBV27	TRBJ1-4	12	NA	NA	TGTGCCAGCAGTTTGGAGGGGCGGAAACTGTTTTTT	CASSLEGRKLFF
TRBV20-1	TRBJ1-2	14	NA	few	TGCAGTGCCATCACCAGGGACGTGTCGGATGGCTACACCTTC	CSAITRDVSDGYTF
TRBV4-1	TRBJ2-5	15	TRBD1	NA	TGCGCCAGCAGCCAGGGACAGCTAATCCAAGAGACCCAGTACTTC	CASSQGQLIQETQYF
TRBV29-1	TRBJ2-4	16	TRBD2	NA	TGCAGCGTTGAATGGGTAGCGGGAGGGCCGAAGAACATTCAGTACTTC	CSVEWVAGGPKNIQYF
TRBV20-1	TRBJ2-7	13	NA	NA	TGCAGTGCTAGAGATCGAACAACCCACGAGCAGTACTTC	CSARDRTTHEQYF
TRBV20-1	TRBJ1-6	16	TRBD1	NA	TGCAGTGCTAGTAAGGGGGAGACAGGGGGACATTCACCCCTCCACTTT	CSASKGETGGHSPLHF
TRBV10-3	TRBJ1-2	12	NA	NA	TGTGCCATCAGTGACGGGGACTATGGCTACACCTTC	CAISDGDYGYTF
TRBV6-1	TRBJ2-7	12	NA	NA	TGTGCCATCTCCCAGGGGTTGGGTGAGCAGTACTTC	CAISQGLGEQYF
TRBV6-1	TRBJ2-7	17	TRBD1	NA	TGTGCCAGCAGGAAAGATACCGGGACAGCTAGGACCAACGAGCAGTACTTC	CASRKDTGTARTNEQYF
TRBV6-1	TRBJ1-1	16	TRBD1	NA	TGTGCCAGCAGTGAGGGCCTCGCCAGGGGGTTCACTGAAGCTTTCTTT	CASSEGLARGFTEAFF
TRBV7-2	TRBJ1-2	14	NA	many	TGTGCCAGCGCGTCGTCGACAGCTAACTATGGCTACACCTTC	CASASSTANYGYTF
TRBV5-5	TRBJ2-5	15	NA	few	TGTGCCAGCAGCTTGGTAGGGAGCTTTGGAGAGACCCAGTACTTC	CASSLVGSFGETQYF
TRBV7-9	TRBJ2-7	14	TRBD2	NA	TGTGCCAGCACCATTAGCGGGGGCCACTACGAGCAGTACTTC	CASTISGGHYEQYF
TRBV20-1	TRBJ2-7	15	TRBD2	many	TGCAGTGCTAGAGATCCGGTAGCGGGCTCTTACGAGCAGTACTTC	CSARDPVAGSYEQYF
TRBV4-1	TRBJ2-3	16	NA	NA	TGCGCCAGCAGCCAAGGGCCCTACCTCCTCACAGATACGCAGTATTTT	CASSQGPYLLTDTQYF
TRBV4-1	TRBJ2-3	14	NA	few	TGCGCCAGCAGCACCCGAAGACTCGAAGATACGCAGTATTTT	CASSTRRLEDTQYF
TRBV7-2	TRBJ2-7	15	NA	NA	TGTGCCAGCAGCTTAGTGGTTCAGGGGTATTACGAGCAGTACTTC	CASSLVVQGYYEQYF
TRBV9	TRBJ2-7	14	NA	few	TGTGCCAGCAGCGTCGGGACGGGGACGGACGAGCAGTACTTC	CASSVGTGTDEQYF
TRBV27	TRBJ2-7	15	TRBD2	few	TGTGCCAGCAGTCCGAGAGGATTAGCGGGATACGAGCAGTACTTC	CASSPRGLAGYEQYF
TRBV11-1	TRBJ2-1	21	TRBD1	few	TGTGCCAGCAGCTTAGCGATCGGACAGGGGGCCCCCGGCACTCCTCCCAATGAGCAGTTCTTC	CASSLAIGQGAPGTPPNEQFF
TRBV12-3/TRBV12-4	TRBJ2-5	13	TRBD1	once	TGTGCCATCCAGATACAGGGGTACAATGAGCAGTACTTC	CAIQIQGYNEQYF
TRBV7-2	TRBJ2-3	15	TRBD2	NA	TGTGCCAGCAGTTTGGGGGGGGGAAGCGCAGATACGCAGTATTTT	CASSLGGGSADTQYF
TRBV20-1	TRBJ1-6	14	NA	few	TGCAGTACCCGGGGGACAATGGGGGATTCACCCCTCCACTTT	CSTRGTMGDSPLHF
TRBV10-1	TRBJ2-7	15	NA	few	TGCGCCAGCAGTGACGCCGGGGACACTCTATACGAGCAGTACTTC	CASSDAGDTLYEQYF
TRBV20-1	TRBJ1-6	13	TRBD1	NA	TGCAGTGTTACCCAGGGGGATCCTTCACCCCTCCACTTT	CSVTQGDPSPLHF
TRBV28	TRBJ2-7	15	TRBD1	NA	TGTGCCAGCAGTTTGATCGGGACAGGACTATACGAGCAGTACTTC	CASSLIGTGLYEQYF
TRBV20-1	TRBJ2-7	12	TRBD1	NA	TGCAGTGCTAACAGGGGAGCCTACGAGCAGTACTTC	CSANRGAYEQYF
TRBV20-1	TRBJ2-1	17	NA	few	TGCAGTGCTAGAGAAATGGTTAGCGGATACTCCTACAATGAGCAGTTCTTC	CSAREMVSGYSYNEQFF
TRBV5-1	TRBJ2-3	16	NA	NA	TGCGCCAGCAGCTTGGACCCTGCCGGTAAAGCTGATACGCAGTATTTT	CASSLDPAGKADTQYF
TRBV11-2	TRBJ2-5	15	TRBD1	NA	TGTGCCGGCAGCCTTGGGACAGTGTACCAAGAGACCCAGTACTTC	CAGSLGTVYQETQYF